Below are 2 T cell receptor beta chains sequenced from a single sample in a study of radiation and T cells in renal cell carcinoma. The time point is: blood 4 weeks post-SBRT, at nephrectomy. Treatment in this sample: 15 Gy SBRT to primary tumor, nephrectomy 4 weeks later. Assay used: immunoSEQ multiplex PCR; TCRdb lists only in-frame clones, some missing. The sample has around 140,000 clones; roughly 90% are singletons. The sequencing used blood, collected from a patient whose treatment included radiotherapy and nephrectomy. The receptors were sampled from a woman in her forties or fifties with renal cell carcinoma.

The chain employs TRBV21-1 and TRBJ1-2. TRBV21-1 is classified as a pseudogene. The CDR3 length is 14 residues. The CDR3 protein is CASSKCSTNYGYTF. The CDR3 region has the DNA TGTGCCAGCAGCAAGTGTAGCACTAACTATGGCTACACCTTC.

This chain's CDR3 is CASSPRSEGRWAGELFF. DNA of the CDR3: TGTGCCAGCAGTCCCCGGAGCGAGGGGAGGTGGGCCGGGGAGCTGTTTTTT. The V and J genes are TRBV28 and TRBJ2-2, with D possibly matching TRBD2 (6 bases). This CDR3 is 17 amino acids long. Germline loops: CDR1 MDHEN, CDR2 SYDVKM. V was pared by 5 bases and J by 6 bases, with 22 bases between. The full variable domain, rest sourced from reference TRBV28 and TRBJ2-2, is DVKVTQSSRYLVKRTGEKVFLECVQDMDHENMFWYRQDPGLGLRLIYFSYDVKMKEKGDIPEGYSVSREKKERFSLILESASTNQTSMYLCASSPRSEGRWAGELFFGEGSRLTVL.